Below, 13 T cell receptor beta chains from the same sample are listed, as sequenced in a study of shared T cell receptors in the human thymus. The method was immunoSEQ multiplex PCR; TCRdb's version includes in-frame clones alone and lacks a portion of them. The data hold 600,000 or so clones, with 70% to 90% observed a single time. The data also belong to a second study, concerning human thymus T cells.

The sequenced material came from thymocytes. The receptors shown here come from a boy under two years old with a congenital heart defect.

The gene calls are TRBV15 and TRBJ1-6, with D possibly matching TRBD1 (6 bases). The CDR3 loop spans 16 amino acids. V was shortened by 0 bases and J by 2 bases, with 8 bases between the two germline ends. Germline CDR1 reads LNHNV; CDR2 reads YYDKDF (reference sequence). This CDR3 reads CATSRDRTAYNSPLHF. The CDR3 DNA follows: TGTGCCACCAGCAGAGACCGGACAGCCTATAATTCACCCCTCCACTTT.

The DNA for the CDR3 is TGTGCCAGCAGTGAGGGACACGGCTCCTACGAGCAGTACTTC. Protein: CASSEGHGSYEQYF. This chain joins TRBV25-1 and TRBJ2-5, with TRBD1 as a possible D gene (6 bases). The closer fit of TRBJ2-7 to the DNA end suggests the J call may be wrong. This CDR3 comprises 14 residues. Germline loops: CDR1 MGHDK, CDR2 SYGVNS.

This clone was seen once. The chain carries TRBV14 and TRBJ1-5; the match to TRBD1 covers 8 bases. Germline CDR1 is SGHDN and CDR2 is FVKESK. The CDR3 has 17 residues. V was pared by 0 bases and J by 5 bases, with 9 bases of the junction left unmatched. The CDR3 spells CASSQDRQGYRDQPQHF. The CDR3 DNA is TGTGCCAGCAGCCAAGACCGACAGGGGTATAGGGATCAGCCCCAGCATTTT.

The table lists this clone with a count of one. The chain recombines TRBV7-2 with TRBJ2-3; 10 nucleotides align to TRBD2. CDR3 length equals 16 residues. The trim removed 8 bases at V and 4 bases at J, leaving 12 bases unmatched. Germline assignment: CDR1 SGHTA and CDR2 FQGNSA. CDR3 amino acids: CASSLTGLAVPDTQYF. DNA for the CDR3: TGTGCCAGCTCCCTAACCGGACTAGCGGTCCCAGATACGCAGTATTTT.

Remarks on this clone: The sample has other DNA sequences that encode this CDR3 too. The chain employs TRBV27 and TRBJ1-5; D not resolved. Germline CDR1 and CDR2: MNHEY and SMNVEV (reference sequence). V lost 6 bases to trimming and J lost 5 bases, with 5 bases between them. The CDR3 spans 11 residues. The CDR3 DNA reads TGTGCCAGCAGCCGGGATCAGCCCCAGCATTTT. It specifies CASSRDQPQHF.

In nucleotides, the CDR3 is TGTGCCAGCAGTTACAACCAAGCTAGCACAGATACGCAGTATTTT. Encoded protein: CASSYNQASTDTQYF. The chain carries TRBV6-5 and TRBJ2-3; no firm D call. V was pared by 2 bases and J by 0 bases, with 9 bases between. Germline CDR1 is MNHEY and CDR2 is SVGAGI. This CDR3 is 15 amino acids long.

The CDR3 DNA sequence: TGCGCCAGCAGCCCCCGAGCTAGCGGGGGGGCCCCCGGGGAGCTGTTTTTT. Translation: CASSPRASGGAPGELFF. This rearrangement joins TRBV4-1 to TRBJ2-2; 12 positions match TRBD2. CDR3 length equals 17 residues. Trimming at V came to 4 bases and at J to 6 bases, leaving 9 bases not matched to a gene. From germline, CDR1 is MGHRA and CDR2 YSYEKL.

The gene calls are TRBV11-2 and TRBJ2-5; D is perhaps TRBD2 (6 bases). The V gene lost 3 bases and the J gene lost 2 bases, with 10 bases spanning the gap. Germline loops: CDR1 SGHAT, CDR2 FQNNGV. This CDR3 has 14 amino acids. In DNA, the CDR3 is TGTGCCAGCAGCTTTTGGGGGGAACAAGAGACCCAGTACTTC. Its translation is CASSFWGEQETQYF.

The sample holds one count of this clone. The V and J genes are TRBV7-9 and TRBJ2-2; 9 bases match TRBD2. The CDR3 consists of 17 residues. The J segment lost 1 base and the V segment lost 1 base, leaving 4 bases of the junction unmatched. The germline gives CDR1 SEHNR, CDR2 FQNEAQ (reference sequence). CDR3 coding DNA: TGTGCCAGCAGCTTAGGTCGTAGCGGGGGGAACACCGGGGAGCTGTTTTTT. It specifies CASSLGRSGGNTGELFF. Variable domain in full (rest from reference TRBV7-9 and TRBJ2-2): DTGVSQNPRHKITKRGQNVTFRCDPISEHNRLYWYRQTLGQGPEFLTYFQNEAQLEKSRLLSDRFSAERPKGSFSTLEIQRTEQGDSAMYLCASSLGRSGGNTGELFFGEGSRLTVL.

This clone is a singleton in its sample. The CDR3 DNA is TGTGCCAGCAGTAACGGACAGGAGGGAGAATCACCCCTCCACTTT. It yields the protein CASSNGQEGESPLHF. The V and J genes are TRBV6-5 and TRBJ1-6; 7 nucleotides align to TRBD1. Losses at the gene ends were 5 bases for V and 10 bases for J; bases not matched to a gene: 11. CDR3 length: 15 amino acids. Germline-derived CDR1 and CDR2 are MNHEY and SVGAGI.

This chain uses TRBV4-1 with TRBJ1-4; no definite D call. Trimming removed 0 bases from V and 0 bases from J, with 11 bases in between. The length of the CDR3 is 17 residues. Germline V CDR1 and CDR2: MGHRA, YSYEKL. CDR3 nucleotide sequence: TGCGCCAGCAGCCAAGACGTTCCGGGTGCAACTAATGAAAAACTGTTTTTT. This codes for CASSQDVPGATNEKLFF.

The chain carries TRBV5-4 and TRBJ1-1, with D possibly matching TRBD1 (6 bases). The CDR3 covers 14 residues. Germline lookup yields CDR1 SGHNT and CDR2 YYREEE (reference sequence). V gave up 4 bases and J gave up 1 base, with 11 bases separating them. The CDR3 DNA reads TGTGCCAGCAGCCCTGGACAGACGAACACTGAAGCTTTCTTT. Protein product: CASSPGQTNTEAFF.

V and J are TRBV10-2 and TRBJ2-7; 7 positions match TRBD1. Germline V gene lookup returns CDR1 WSHSY and CDR2 SAAADI. CDR3 length: 16 amino acids. Trimming cost V 6 bases and J 3 bases; bases outside gene matches: 14. The CDR3 coding sequence is TGCGCCAGCAGGAAAACGGGCCGGGACAGAAGCTACGAGCAGTACTTC. Translating gives CASRKTGRDRSYEQYF.